Listed here are 14 T cell receptor beta chains from one sample, sequenced in a study of shared clonotypes between healthy human individuals. Libraries were prepared by immunoSEQ multiplex PCR; TCRdb keeps only in-frame clonotypes and omits some of them. The table has over a million clones, about 75% seen once. Sequencing was done on a sample of memory CD4+ T cells sorted from blood. Indicated subset: CD45RA-negative fraction. Receptors originate from a man younger than 35 in good health.

The rearrangement joins TRBV7-8 to TRBJ1-6; 8 positions match TRBD1. Germline values: CDR1 SGHVS, CDR2 FQNEAQ. The junction had 11 bases not matched to a gene; V was cut back by 5 bases and J by 11 bases. The CDR3 runs to 15 residues. This CDR3 is CASSPPRTGRTPLHF. CDR3 DNA sequence: TGTGCCAGCAGCCCTCCTCGGACAGGGCGTACACCCCTCCACTTT.

The genes are TRBV11-3 and TRBJ2-5, with D possibly being TRBD2 (7 bases). Trimming removed 6 bases from V and 5 bases from J, with 16 bases in between. This CDR3 region has 14 residues. Germline V gene data show CDR1 as SGHNT and CDR2 as YENEEA. CDR3 region: CASSEGGAEETQYF. Here the CDR3 DNA reads TGTGCCAGCAGTGAGGGGGGGGCCGAGGAGACCCAGTACTTC.

The V call is TRBV5-8, the J call TRBJ2-7; possibly TRBD1 for D (6 bases). The length of the CDR3 is 17 residues. V was pared by 0 bases and J by 1 base, with 17 bases between. The germline CDR1 and CDR2 sequences are SGHTS and YDEGEE. The CDR3: CASSLAGSRGASYEQYF. The CDR3 DNA is TGTGCCAGCAGCTTGGCCGGTAGCAGGGGAGCGTCCTACGAGCAGTACTTC.

Notes on this clone: Other DNA sequences in this sample translate to the same CDR3. This chain's CDR3 is CASSQDRSNYGYTF. In DNA form, the CDR3 reads TGCGCCAGCAGCCAGGACCGCAGTAACTATGGCTACACCTTC. The chain uses TRBV4-1 and TRBJ1-2; D gene ambiguous. Germline V gene lookup returns CDR1 MGHRA and CDR2 YSYEKL. This CDR3 spans 14 amino acids. The V and J ends lost 3 bases and 1 base respectively, with 9 bases between them.

Many counts were recorded for this clone. V is TRBV5-4 and J is TRBJ1-2; 10 bases are a match to TRBD1. V lost 4 bases, J lost 4 bases, and 7 bases stayed unmatched. The V gene's germline CDR1 is SGHNT and CDR2 YYREEE (reference sequence). The CDR3 is 15 residues long. The CDR3 nucleotides read TGTGCCAGCAGCCCCCGGGACAGGGGAAGCTATGGCTACACCTTC. Translated: CASSPRDRGSYGYTF.

This rearrangement joins TRBV14 to TRBJ2-5; 8 bases are a match to TRBD2. The V gene end was trimmed by 4 bases and the J gene end by 2 bases; junction bases not matched to a gene: 12. This CDR3 is built from 17 residues. Germline CDR1 is SGHDN and CDR2 is FVKESK. In DNA form, the CDR3 reads TGTGCCAGCAGCCCCCTCCCCGGCGGGGGGCCTCAAGAGACCCAGTACTTC. It is translated as CASSPLPGGGPQETQYF.

The J gene is TRBJ1-1, the V gene TRBV15, with D possibly TRBD1 on 6 matching bases. Trimming left V 3 bases short and J 8 bases short, with 16 bases between. In germline, CDR1 is LNHNV, CDR2 YYDKDF (reference sequence). The CDR3 length is 14 residues. CDR3 sequence: CATSRQGGGQEAFF. The CDR3 coding sequence is TGTGCCACCAGCAGGCAAGGTGGGGGGCAAGAAGCTTTCTTT.

This clone was seen only once. This sequence joins TRBV7-9 and TRBJ2-3, with D perhaps matching TRBD1 (6 bases). V was clipped by 4 bases and J by 0 bases, with 8 bases between them. CDR1 and CDR2 from the germline V gene are SEHNR and FQNEAQ (reference sequence). This CDR3 comprises 14 residues. The CDR3 protein is CASSSQGSTDTQYF. The CDR3 nucleotides are TGTGCCAGCAGCTCACAGGGTAGCACAGATACGCAGTATTTT.

V and J are TRBV5-6 and TRBJ1-4, with D hard to call. V lost 4 bases, J lost 1 base, and 8 bases lay in between. From germline, CDR1 is SGHDT and CDR2 YYEEEE. CDR3 length: 14 residues. The CDR3 DNA reads as TGTGCCAGCAGCCGACACTTAACTAATGAAAAACTGTTTTTT. This encodes CASSRHLTNEKLFF.

J is TRBJ1-4 and V is TRBV6-1; weak D call: TRBD1 (5 bases). The CDR3 spans 15 residues. The V end was cut by 7 bases, the J end by 4 bases, with 16 bases between. CDR1 and CDR2 (germline): MNHNS, SASEGT. As DNA, the CDR3 is TGTGCCAGCACCGAACAGAGGGGCGGTAATGAAAAACTGTTTTTT. It is translated as CASTEQRGGNEKLFF.

This clone was counted once. The V call is TRBV30, the J call TRBJ1-2; 9 positions agree with TRBD1. Trimming removed 5 bases from V and 4 bases from J; junction bases left unmatched: 5. The germline CDR1 and CDR2 sequences are GTSNPN and SVGIG (reference sequence). This CDR3 comprises 13 residues. CDR3 loop: CAWAGQGFYGYTF. CDR3 DNA: TGTGCCTGGGCCGGACAGGGGTTCTATGGCTACACCTTC.

The chain links TRBV7-9 to TRBJ2-1, with a weak D call TRBD2 (6 bases). This CDR3 contains 14 residues. Germline V CDR1 and CDR2: SEHNR, FQNEAQ (reference sequence). V lost 5 bases to trimming and J lost 1 base, with 9 bases between them. In nucleotides, the CDR3 is TGTGCCAGCAGCAGCAGCGGGTCCTACAATGAGCAGTTCTTC. This sequence encodes CASSSSGSYNEQFF.

This chain joins TRBV2 and TRBJ2-3; 7 positions match TRBD2. The germline CDR1 and CDR2 sequences are SNHLY and FYNNEI. This CDR3 is built from 15 residues. V was pared by 4 bases and J by 0 bases, with 4 bases of the junction left unmatched. The CDR3 sequence is CASSVSSGSTDTQYF. CDR3 DNA: TGTGCCAGCAGTGTGAGTAGCGGGAGCACAGATACGCAGTATTTT. The entire variable domain, with the rest obtained from reference TRBV2 and TRBJ2-3, is as follows: EPEVTQTPSHQVTQMGQEVILRCVPISNHLYFYWYRQILGQKVEFLVSFYNNEISEKSEIFDDQFSVERPDGSNFTLKIRSTKLEDSAMYFCASSVSSGSTDTQYFGPGTRLTVL.

This clone has just one count. The rearrangement joins TRBV5-1 to TRBJ2-2; 7 positions match TRBD2. CDR1 is SGHRS, CDR2 YFSETQ, per germline. The V and J ends lost 3 bases and 4 bases, in that order; junction bases with no gene match: 6. CDR3 size: 15 residues. The CDR3 DNA reads TGCGCCAGCAGCTCCCAGCGGGAAGTCACCGGGGAGCTGTTTTTT. Protein product: CASSSQREVTGELFF.